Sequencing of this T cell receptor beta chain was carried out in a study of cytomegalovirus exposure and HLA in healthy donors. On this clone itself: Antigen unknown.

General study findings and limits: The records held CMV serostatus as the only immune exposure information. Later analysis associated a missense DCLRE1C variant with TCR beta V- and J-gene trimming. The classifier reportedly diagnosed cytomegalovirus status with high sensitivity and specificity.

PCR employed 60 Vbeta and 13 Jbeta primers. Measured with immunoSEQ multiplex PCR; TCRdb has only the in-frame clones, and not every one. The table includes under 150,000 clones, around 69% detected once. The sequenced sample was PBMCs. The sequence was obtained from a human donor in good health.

In nucleotides, the CDR3 is TGCGCCAGCAGCCAACTCCGGGACAGGGGGCACCACGAGCAGTACTTC. Protein product: CASSQLRDRGHHEQYF. The chain is built from TRBV4-1 and TRBJ2-7, with 12 bases matching TRBD1. Trimming removed 2 bases from V and 5 bases from J; junction bases left unmatched: 7. The germline V gene encodes CDR1 MGHRA and CDR2 YSYEKL. This CDR3 spans 16 amino acids.